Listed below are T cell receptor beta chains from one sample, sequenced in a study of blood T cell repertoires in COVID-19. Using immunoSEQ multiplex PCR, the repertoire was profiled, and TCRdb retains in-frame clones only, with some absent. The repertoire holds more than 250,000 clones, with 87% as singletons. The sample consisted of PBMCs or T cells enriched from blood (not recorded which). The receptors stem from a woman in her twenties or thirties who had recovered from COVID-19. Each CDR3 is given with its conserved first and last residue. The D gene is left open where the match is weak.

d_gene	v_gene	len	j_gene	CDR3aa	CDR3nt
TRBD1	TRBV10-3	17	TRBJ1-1	CAISESAGGTANTEAFF	TGTGCCATCAGTGAGTCGGCAGGGGGGACAGCGAACACTGAAGCTTTCTTT
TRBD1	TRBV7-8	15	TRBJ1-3	CASSPRQGSWDTIYF	TGTGCCAGCAGCCCCAGACAGGGGTCGTGGGACACCATATATTTT
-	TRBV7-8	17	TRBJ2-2	CASSLPEKTANTGELFF	TGTGCCAGCAGCTTGCCGGAAAAGACAGCAAACACCGGGGAGCTGTTTTTT
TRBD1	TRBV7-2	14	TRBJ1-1	CASSSLGRGPEAFF	TGTGCCAGCAGCTCCCTCGGGAGGGGGCCTGAAGCTTTCTTT
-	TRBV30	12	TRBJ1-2	CAWRQDFFGYTF	TGTGCCTGGAGGCAAGACTTCTTCGGCTACACCTTC
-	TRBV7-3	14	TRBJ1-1	CASSLNGAGAGAFF	TGTGCCAGCAGCTTAAACGGAGCAGGGGCAGGAGCTTTCTTT
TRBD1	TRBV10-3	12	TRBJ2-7	CAIGQGSGEQYF	TGTGCCATTGGACAGGGTTCTGGGGAGCAGTACTTC
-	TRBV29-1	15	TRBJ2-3	CSVVGPGSITDTQYF	TGCAGCGTTGTGGGGCCCGGCAGCATCACAGATACGCAGTATTTT
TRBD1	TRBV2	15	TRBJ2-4	CASSRQGQGAYIQYF	TGTGCCAGCAGTCGGCAGGGACAGGGAGCGTACATTCAGTACTTC
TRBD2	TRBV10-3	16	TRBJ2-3	CAISDPTSGEADTQYF	TGTGCCATCAGTGACCCAACTAGCGGGGAGGCAGATACGCAGTATTTT
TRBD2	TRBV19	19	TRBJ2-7	CAGSLSGLAGGESSYEQYF	TGTGCCGGATCGCTATCTGGACTAGCGGGGGGGGAAAGCTCCTACGAGCAGTACTTC
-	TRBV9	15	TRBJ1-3	CASSARAYSGNTIYF	TGTGCCAGCAGCGCCAGGGCTTACTCTGGAAACACCATATATTTT
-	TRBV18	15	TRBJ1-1	CASSPDGSRGIEAFF	TGTGCCAGCTCACCAGACGGGTCACGGGGAATTGAAGCTTTCTTT
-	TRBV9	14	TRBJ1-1	CASSLKGVGTEAFF	TGTGCCAGCAGCTTAAAGGGGGTGGGTACTGAAGCTTTCTTT
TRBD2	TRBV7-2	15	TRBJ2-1	CASRRTSGDRREQFF	TGTGCCAGCAGGCGGACTAGCGGGGATCGGAGGGAGCAGTTCTTC